This T cell receptor (beta chain) was identified in a study of shared clonotypes between healthy human individuals. Overall study results and limits: Genetic and exposure-history diversity was limited by the small donor number. Among donors, clonotype sharing was expected to be affected by sequencing depth.

The CDR3 loop spans 12 amino acids. Trimming removed 3 bases from V and 0 bases from J, with 3 bases in between. Germline CDR1 is SNHLY and CDR2 is FYNNEI. This clone was recorded only once. What it binds is not known. Deep was the level used in running the assay. Genomic DNA from each subset was divided evenly over several immunoSEQ plates. The repertoire was sequenced with immunoSEQ multiplex PCR; TCRdb's copy has only in-frame clones and lacks some. The repertoire holds some 490,000 clones, about 85% seen once, with about 13% in the top ten. V is TRBV2 and J is TRBJ2-7; D unresolved. This TCR came from a woman aged 40 to 50 in good health. Some clones in this sample may be carry-over from other donors' samples. Sequenced material: PBMCs. In DNA, the CDR3 is TGTGCCAGCAGTGACTTCTCCTACGAGCAGTACTTC. It encodes CASSDFSYEQYF.